Below are 11 T cell receptor beta chains sequenced from a single sample in a study of shared clonotypes between healthy human individuals. Data came from immunoSEQ multiplex PCR; TCRdb stores just in-frame clones and leaves some out. The table records about 2.4 million clones, around 94% of them present only once. Sequenced: naive CD4+ T cells sorted from blood. The sample's subset: CD45RA+ positively selected. These receptors all come from a man in his late teens or twenties in good health.

This sequence joins TRBV7-9 and TRBJ2-7; D is possibly TRBD1 (6 bases). CDR1 SEHNR and CDR2 FQNEAQ come from the germline V gene (reference sequence). The CDR3 extends over 13 amino acids. V shed 2 bases and J shed 6 bases, with 11 bases lying between them. Here the CDR3 reads CASSLRQDGEQYF. For the CDR3, the DNA is TGTGCCAGCAGCTTAAGACAGGACGGCGAGCAGTACTTC.

This chain uses TRBV27 with TRBJ1-1; the D gene is possibly TRBD1 (6 bases). The V gene's germline CDR1 is MNHEY and CDR2 SMNVEV (reference sequence). This CDR3 has 15 residues. V was pared by 4 bases and J by 5 bases, with 17 bases between. CDR3 in amino acids: CASSSAGGAITEAFF. The CDR3, as DNA: TGTGCCAGCAGTTCCGCCGGGGGGGCGATAACTGAAGCTTTCTTT.

The rearrangement links TRBV19 to TRBJ2-2; perhaps TRBD2 as D (6 bases). Germline CDR1 and CDR2: LNHDA and SQIVND (reference sequence). This CDR3 spans 15 amino acids. Trimming pared 10 bases from V and 5 bases from J, leaving 20 bases between. The CDR3 nucleotides are TGTGCCACCACATCTAGCGATGGATGGACCGGGGAGCTGTTTTTT. As protein: CATTSSDGWTGELFF.

The chain is built from TRBV10-3 and TRBJ1-1; D is unclear. The V and J ends lost 2 bases and 1 base respectively, with 14 bases between them. This CDR3 is 16 amino acids long. Germline lookup yields CDR1 ENHRY and CDR2 SYGVKD. CDR3 amino acids: CAISEARTESNTEAFF. The CDR3 DNA reads TGTGCCATCAGTGAGGCAAGGACGGAGTCGAACACTGAAGCTTTCTTT.

The CDR3 sequence is CAISGVTGTATGELFF. DNA of the CDR3: TGTGCCATCAGTGGGGTGACAGGGACGGCCACCGGGGAGCTGTTTTTT. The V and J genes are TRBV10-3 and TRBJ2-2; TRBD1 matches 7 bases. CDR1 and CDR2 from the germline V gene are ENHRY and SYGVKD. The CDR3 has 16 amino acids. J was trimmed by 4 bases and V by 4 bases; bases with no gene match: 9.

This chain joins TRBV7-2 and TRBJ2-3; 12 nucleotides match TRBD2. There are 17 residues in the CDR3. Germline assignment: CDR1 SGHTA and CDR2 FQGNSA. The junction had 4 bases not matched to a gene; V was cut back by 2 bases and J by 1 base. The CDR3 nucleotides are TGTGCCAGCAGCTTAACTAGCGGGGGGATAGGCACAGATACGCAGTATTTT. Its protein is CASSLTSGGIGTDTQYF.

The V and J genes are TRBV6-1 and TRBJ1-2; D gene unclear. The germline V and J ends were trimmed by 1 base and 4 bases, with 13 bases remaining between them. Germline values: CDR1 MNHNS, CDR2 SASEGT. The CDR3 totals 15 residues. The CDR3 DNA reads TGTGCCAGCAGTGAAGGAACCCCCAATTCCTATGGCTACACCTTC. Protein sequence: CASSEGTPNSYGYTF.

This CDR3 is CASSYFLNTEAFF. As DNA, the CDR3 is TGTGCCAGCAGTTATTTCCTGAACACTGAAGCTTTCTTT. J is TRBJ1-1 and V is TRBV6-5, with D uncertain. Germline V gives CDR1 MNHEY, CDR2 SVGAGI. Trimming removed 3 bases from V and 0 bases from J, with 5 bases in between. This CDR3 is 13 amino acids long.

Concerning this clone: The identical CDR3 is also encoded by other nucleotide sequences in the sample. The V gene is TRBV9, the J gene TRBJ2-7, with unresolved D. Trimming left V 3 bases short and J 7 bases short, with 8 bases between. The CDR3 is made up of 11 amino acids. Germline assignment: CDR1 SGDLS and CDR2 YYNGEE. The CDR3 here is CASSGSGEQYF. In DNA form, the CDR3 reads TGTGCCAGCAGCGGATCTGGGGAGCAGTACTTC.

This clone was counted only a few times. In the same sample, other DNA sequences code for this CDR3. CDR3 amino acids: CASSEEVSTEAFF. The CDR3 DNA is TGTGCCAGCAGTGAAGAGGTGAGCACTGAAGCTTTCTTT. The gene calls are TRBV2 and TRBJ1-1, with D hard to call. CDR1 SNHLY and CDR2 FYNNEI come from the germline V gene. CDR3 length: 13 amino acids. Deletions cut 1 base from V and 4 bases from J, with 7 bases between.

On this clone: One end of the junction varies from germline; a read error may be responsible. This chain connects TRBV6-4 to TRBJ2-6; perhaps TRBD2 as D (7 bases). The CDR3 is 13 amino acids. The germline V gene encodes CDR1 MRHNA and CDR2 SNTAGT. CDR3 sequence reads: CASSKGGANVLTF. The CDR3 nucleotides read TGTGCCAGCAGCAAGGGGGGGGCGAACGTCCTGACTTTC.